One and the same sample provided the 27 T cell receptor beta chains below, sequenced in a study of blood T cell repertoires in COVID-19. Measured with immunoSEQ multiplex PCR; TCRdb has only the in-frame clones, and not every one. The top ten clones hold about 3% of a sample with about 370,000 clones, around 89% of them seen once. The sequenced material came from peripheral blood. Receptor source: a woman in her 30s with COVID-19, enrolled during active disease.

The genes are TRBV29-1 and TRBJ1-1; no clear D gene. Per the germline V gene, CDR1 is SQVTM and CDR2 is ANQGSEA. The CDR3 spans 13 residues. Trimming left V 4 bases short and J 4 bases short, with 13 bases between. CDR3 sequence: CSVALERGTEAFF. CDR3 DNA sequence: TGCAGCGTTGCTTTGGAACGAGGCACTGAAGCTTTCTTT.

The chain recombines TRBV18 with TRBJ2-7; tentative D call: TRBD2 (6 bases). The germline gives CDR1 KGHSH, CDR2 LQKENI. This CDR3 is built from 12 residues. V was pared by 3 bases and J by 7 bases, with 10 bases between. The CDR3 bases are TGTGCCAGCTCACCGGCGGGGTTGGAGCAGTACTTC. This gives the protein CASSPAGLEQYF. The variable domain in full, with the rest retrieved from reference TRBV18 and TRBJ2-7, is NAGVMQNPRHLVRRRGQEARLRCSPMKGHSHVYWYRQLPEEGLKFMVYLQKENIIDESGMPKERFSAEFPKEGPSILRIQQVVRGDSAAYFCASSPAGLEQYFGPGTRLTVT.

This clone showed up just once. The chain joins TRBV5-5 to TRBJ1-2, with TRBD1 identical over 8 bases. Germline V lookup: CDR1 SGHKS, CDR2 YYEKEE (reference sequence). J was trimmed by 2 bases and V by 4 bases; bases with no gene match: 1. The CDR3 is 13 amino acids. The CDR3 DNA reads TGTGCCAGCAGCCAGGGGGCGAACTATGGCTACACCTTC. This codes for CASSQGANYGYTF.

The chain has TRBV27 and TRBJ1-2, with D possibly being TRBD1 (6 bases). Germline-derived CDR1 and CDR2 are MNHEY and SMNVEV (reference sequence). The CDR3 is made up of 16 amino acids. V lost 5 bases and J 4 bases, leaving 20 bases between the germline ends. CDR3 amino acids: CASSPRPGHMGYGYTF. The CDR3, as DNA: TGTGCCAGCAGTCCCCGTCCGGGACACATGGGCTATGGCTACACCTTC.

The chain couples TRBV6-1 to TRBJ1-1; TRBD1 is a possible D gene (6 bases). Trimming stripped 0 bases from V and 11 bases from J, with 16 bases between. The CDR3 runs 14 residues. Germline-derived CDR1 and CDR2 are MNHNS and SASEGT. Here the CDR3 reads CASSEAGRGGIAFF. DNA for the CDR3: TGTGCCAGCAGTGAAGCTGGAAGGGGGGGTATTGCTTTCTTT.

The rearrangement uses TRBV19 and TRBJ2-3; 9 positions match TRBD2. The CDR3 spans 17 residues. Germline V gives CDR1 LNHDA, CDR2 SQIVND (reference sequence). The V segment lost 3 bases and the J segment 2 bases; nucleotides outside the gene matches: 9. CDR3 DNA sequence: TGTGCCAGTAGTATCCCCCCCGCGGGGGGGCCCACAGATACGCAGTATTTT. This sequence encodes CASSIPPAGGPTDTQYF.

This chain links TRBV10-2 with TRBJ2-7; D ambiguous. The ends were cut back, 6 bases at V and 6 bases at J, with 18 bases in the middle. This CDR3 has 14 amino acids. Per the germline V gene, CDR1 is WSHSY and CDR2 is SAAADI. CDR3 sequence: CASSPGFSGGEQYV. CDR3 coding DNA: TGCGCCAGCAGCCCCGGGTTCTCGGGTGGCGAGCAGTACGTC.

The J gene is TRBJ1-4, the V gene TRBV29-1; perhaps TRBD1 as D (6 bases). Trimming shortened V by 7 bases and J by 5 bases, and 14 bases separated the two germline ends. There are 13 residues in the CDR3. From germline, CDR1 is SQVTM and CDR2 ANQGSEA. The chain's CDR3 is CSAGQRLNEKLFF. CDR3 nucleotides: TGCAGCGCCGGACAGAGACTAAATGAAAAACTGTTTTTT.

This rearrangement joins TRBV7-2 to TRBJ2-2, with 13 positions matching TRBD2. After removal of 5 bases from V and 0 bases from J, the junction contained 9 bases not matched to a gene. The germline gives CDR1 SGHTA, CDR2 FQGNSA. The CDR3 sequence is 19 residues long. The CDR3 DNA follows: TGTGCCAGCAGCCCTGGGACTAGCGGGGCCGAACCGAACACCGGGGAGCTGTTTTTT. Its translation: CASSPGTSGAEPNTGELFF.

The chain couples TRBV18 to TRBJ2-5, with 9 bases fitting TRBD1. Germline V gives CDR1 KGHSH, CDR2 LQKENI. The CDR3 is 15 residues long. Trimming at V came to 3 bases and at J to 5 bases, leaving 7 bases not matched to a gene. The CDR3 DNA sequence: TGTGCCAGCTCACCCGGGACAGGGTTTTGGGAGACCCAGTACTTC. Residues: CASSPGTGFWETQYF.

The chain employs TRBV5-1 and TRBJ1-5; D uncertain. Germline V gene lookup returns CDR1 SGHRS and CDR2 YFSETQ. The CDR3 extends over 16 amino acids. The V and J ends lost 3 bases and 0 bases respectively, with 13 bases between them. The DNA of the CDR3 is TGCGCCAGCAGCTCGGCCCCGGCAGGTAGCAATCAGCCCCAGCATTTT. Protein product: CASSSAPAGSNQPQHF.

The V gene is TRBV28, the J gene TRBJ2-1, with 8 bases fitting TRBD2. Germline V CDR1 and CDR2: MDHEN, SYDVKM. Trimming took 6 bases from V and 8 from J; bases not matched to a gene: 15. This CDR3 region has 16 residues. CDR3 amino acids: CASRPRGGTGGDEQFF. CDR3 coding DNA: TGTGCCAGCAGACCACGCGGGGGGACCGGGGGGGATGAGCAGTTCTTC.

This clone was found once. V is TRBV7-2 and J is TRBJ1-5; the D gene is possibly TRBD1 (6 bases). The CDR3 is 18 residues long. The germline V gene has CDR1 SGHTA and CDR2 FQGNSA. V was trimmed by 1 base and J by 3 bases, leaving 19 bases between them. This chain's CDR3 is CASSLVALGQYTNQPQHF. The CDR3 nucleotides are TGTGCCAGCAGCTTAGTAGCCCTCGGACAGTATACCAATCAGCCCCAGCATTTT. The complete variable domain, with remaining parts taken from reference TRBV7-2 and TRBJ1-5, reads GAGVSQSPSNKVTEKGKDVELRCDPISGHTALYWYRQSLGQGLEFLIYFQGNSAPDKSGLPSDRFSAERTGGSVSTLTIQRTQQEDSAVYLCASSLVALGQYTNQPQHFGDGTRLSIL.

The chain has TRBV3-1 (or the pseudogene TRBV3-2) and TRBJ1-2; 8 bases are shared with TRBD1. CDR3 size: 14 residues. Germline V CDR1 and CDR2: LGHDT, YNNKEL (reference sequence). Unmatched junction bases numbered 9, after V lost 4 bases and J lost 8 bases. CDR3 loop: CASSLKQGVGGYTF. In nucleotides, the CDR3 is TGTGCCAGCAGCCTAAAACAGGGGGTCGGAGGCTACACCTTC.

This CDR3 is CATSVEGEQYV. CDR3 nucleotide sequence: TGTGCCACCAGTGTGGAGGGCGAGCAGTACGTC. This sequence joins TRBV24-1 and TRBJ2-7, with a weak D call TRBD2 (6 bases). Trimming took 5 bases from V and 6 from J, leaving 7 bases between them. The CDR3 loop spans 11 amino acids. Looked up from germline, CDR1 is KGHDR and CDR2 is SFDVKD.

Here the CDR3 reads CASPRTGDCGYTF. Written as DNA, the CDR3 is TGTGCCAGCCCAAGGACAGGGGACTGTGGCTACACCTTC. V is TRBV21-1 and J is TRBJ1-2; the table assigns TRBD1, which was not confirmed against the DNA. TRBV21-1 is classified as a pseudogene. The length of the CDR3 is 13 residues.

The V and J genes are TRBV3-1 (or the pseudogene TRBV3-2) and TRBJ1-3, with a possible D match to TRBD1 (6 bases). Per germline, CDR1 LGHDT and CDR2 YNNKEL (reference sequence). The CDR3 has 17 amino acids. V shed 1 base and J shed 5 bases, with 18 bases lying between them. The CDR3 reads CASSQVIGRGGRNTIYF. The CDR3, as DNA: TGTGCCAGCAGCCAAGTGATTGGCAGGGGAGGGCGAAACACCATATATTTT.

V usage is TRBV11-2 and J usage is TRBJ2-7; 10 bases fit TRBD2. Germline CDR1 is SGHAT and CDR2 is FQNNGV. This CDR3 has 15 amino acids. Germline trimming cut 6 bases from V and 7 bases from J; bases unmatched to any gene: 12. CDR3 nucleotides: TGTGCCAGCAGTGCACTAGCGGGACGGATTTGGGAGCAGTACGTC. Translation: CASSALAGRIWEQYV.

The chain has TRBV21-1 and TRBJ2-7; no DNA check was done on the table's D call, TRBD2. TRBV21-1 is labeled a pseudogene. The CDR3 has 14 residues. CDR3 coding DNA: TGTGCCACCCTTGGAGCGGGAGGGCCGGGGGAGCAGTACGTC. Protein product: CATLGAGGPGEQYV.

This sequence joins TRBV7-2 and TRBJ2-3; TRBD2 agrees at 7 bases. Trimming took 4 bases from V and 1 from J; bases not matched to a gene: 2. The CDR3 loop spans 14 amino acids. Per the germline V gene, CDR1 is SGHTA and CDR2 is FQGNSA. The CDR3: CASSSLAGTDTQYF. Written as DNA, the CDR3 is TGTGCCAGCAGCTCCCTAGCGGGCACAGATACGCAGTATTTT. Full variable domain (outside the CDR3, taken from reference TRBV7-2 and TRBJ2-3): GAGVSQSPSNKVTEKGKDVELRCDPISGHTALYWYRQSLGQGLEFLIYFQGNSAPDKSGLPSDRFSAERTGGSVSTLTIQRTQQEDSAVYLCASSSLAGTDTQYFGPGTRLTVL.

CDR3 DNA: TGTGCCAGCAACAGGGGCGATTCACCCCTCCACTTT. As protein: CASNRGDSPLHF. V is TRBV12-3 or TRBV12-4 and J is TRBJ1-6; 7 bases are shared with TRBD1. This CDR3 has 12 residues. The V and J ends lost 7 bases and 8 bases, in that order; junction bases with no gene match: 2.

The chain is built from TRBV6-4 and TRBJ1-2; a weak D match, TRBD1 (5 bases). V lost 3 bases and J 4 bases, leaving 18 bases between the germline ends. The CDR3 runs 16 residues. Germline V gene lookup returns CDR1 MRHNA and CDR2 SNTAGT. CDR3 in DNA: TGTGCCAGCAGTGAAACGTCCGACAGAATTCTCTATGGCTACACCTTC. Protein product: CASSETSDRILYGYTF.

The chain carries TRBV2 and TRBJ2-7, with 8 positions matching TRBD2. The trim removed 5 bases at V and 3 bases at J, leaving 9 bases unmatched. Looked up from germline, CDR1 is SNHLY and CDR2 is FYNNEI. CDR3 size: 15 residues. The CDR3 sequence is CASSPVSGDGYEQYF. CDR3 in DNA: TGTGCCAGCAGTCCCGTTAGCGGGGACGGCTACGAGCAGTACTTC.

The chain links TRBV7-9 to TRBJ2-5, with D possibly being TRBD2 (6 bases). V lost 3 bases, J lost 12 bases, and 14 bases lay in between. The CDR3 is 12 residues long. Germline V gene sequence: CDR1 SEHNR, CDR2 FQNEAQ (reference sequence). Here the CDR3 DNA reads TGTGCCAGCAGCTTGAATCCGGGACTCGAGTACTTC. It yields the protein CASSLNPGLEYF.

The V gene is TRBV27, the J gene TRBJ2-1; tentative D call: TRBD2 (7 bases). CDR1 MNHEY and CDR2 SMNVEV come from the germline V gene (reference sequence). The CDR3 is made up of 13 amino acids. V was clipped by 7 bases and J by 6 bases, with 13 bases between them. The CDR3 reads CASTSGEGNEQFF. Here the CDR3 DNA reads TGTGCCAGCACCTCAGGGGAGGGCAATGAGCAGTTCTTC.

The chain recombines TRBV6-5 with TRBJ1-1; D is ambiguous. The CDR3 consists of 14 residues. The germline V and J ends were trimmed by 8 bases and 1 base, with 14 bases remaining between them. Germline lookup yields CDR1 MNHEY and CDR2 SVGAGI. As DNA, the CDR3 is TGTGCCAGCGTGGGGAGGGAGGGGAACACTGAAGCTTTCTTT. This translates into CASVGREGNTEAFF.

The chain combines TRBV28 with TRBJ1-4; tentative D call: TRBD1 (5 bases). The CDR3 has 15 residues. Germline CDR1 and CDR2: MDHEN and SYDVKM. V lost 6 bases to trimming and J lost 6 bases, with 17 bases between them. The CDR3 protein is CASSRPGRIDEKLFF. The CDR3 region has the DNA TGTGCCAGCAGCAGGCCAGGGCGGATAGATGAAAAACTGTTTTTT.